This T cell receptor beta chain was obtained from a study of cytomegalovirus exposure and HLA in healthy donors. Study-wide results and caveats: High specificity and sensitivity for cytomegalovirus status were reported for the classifier. Links to common viral pathogens appeared, in a later analysis, for several of the most significant clusters. Earlier analysis looked at TCR beta V segments, and most were productive about 90% or about 30% of the time. The authors later linked a missense DCLRE1C variant to TCR beta V- and J-gene trimming.

Per germline, CDR1 SGHRS and CDR2 YFSETQ. The CDR3 covers 18 residues. J was trimmed by 0 bases and V by 4 bases; bases with no gene match: 8. Primers: 60 Vbeta forward and 13 Jbeta reverse. Sequencing used immunoSEQ multiplex PCR; TCRdb keeps in-frame clones, though not all of them. The sample comprises roughly 100,000 clones, around 15% of which are singletons, and 0.83% rests with the top ten. In the case of this clone: Its antigen is as yet unknown.

This TCR came from a female donor in good health and CMV-seronegative. What was sequenced was PBMCs. The chain joins TRBV5-1 to TRBJ2-3; TRBD2 matches at 13 bases. DNA for the CDR3: TGCGCCAGCAGCGGCGGACTAGCGGGGGAGCTTAGCACAGATACGCAGTATTTT. It specifies CASSGGLAGELSTDTQYF.